The next 25 T cell receptor beta chains were all read from a single sample in a study of chemoradiotherapy in HPV16-positive cancers. Data came from immunoSEQ multiplex PCR; TCRdb stores just in-frame clones and leaves some out. The sample carries roughly 3,100 clones, about 89% recorded once. Sequenced here: blood, sampled from a patient who underwent chemoradiotherapy. The receptor source for this set is a human donor with HPV-associated anogenital cancer.

The chain combines TRBV7-8 with TRBJ1-3; D unclear. Looked up from germline, CDR1 is SGHVS and CDR2 is FQNEAQ. The germline V and J ends were trimmed by 4 bases and 0 bases, with 10 bases remaining between them. The CDR3 is made up of 15 amino acids. The CDR3 DNA follows: TGTGCCAGCAGCTATAGTGGAAACTCTGGAAACACCATATATTTT. Its translation is CASSYSGNSGNTIYF.

The chain is built from TRBV30 and TRBJ2-7; 13 positions agree with TRBD2. Germline trimming cut 1 base from V and 6 bases from J; bases unmatched to any gene: 6. This CDR3 spans 15 amino acids. Germline lookup yields CDR1 GTSNPN and CDR2 SVGIG (reference sequence). CDR3 in amino acids: CAWSERTSGGSEQYF. The CDR3 DNA reads as TGTGCCTGGAGTGAAAGGACTAGCGGGGGTTCCGAGCAGTACTTC. Supplemented by reference TRBV30 and TRBJ2-7, the full variable domain reads SQTIHQWPATLVQPVGSPLSLECTVEGTSNPNLYWYRQAAGRGLQLLFYSVGIGQISSEVPQNLSASRPQDRQFILSSKKLLLSDSGFYLCAWSERTSGGSEQYFGPGTRLTVT.

The genes are TRBV7-9 and TRBJ2-7; D ambiguous. The CDR3 contains 13 residues. Trimming pared 1 base from V and 7 bases from J, leaving 11 bases between. Per germline, CDR1 SEHNR and CDR2 FQNEAQ (reference sequence). The CDR3, as DNA: TGTGCCAGCAGCTTAGATCGGATGTTTGAGCAGTACTTC. This translates into CASSLDRMFEQYF. The variable domain in full, with the rest retrieved from reference TRBV7-9 and TRBJ2-7, is DTGVSQNPRHKITKRGQNVTFRCDPISEHNRLYWYRQTLGQGPEFLTYFQNEAQLEKSRLLSDRFSAERPKGSFSTLEIQRTEQGDSAMYLCASSLDRMFEQYFGPGTRLTVT.

The genes are TRBV7-8 and TRBJ2-2; D gene ambiguous. Germline CDR1 is SGHVS and CDR2 is FQNEAQ. This CDR3 has 14 amino acids. V lost 5 bases to trimming and J lost 8 bases, with 15 bases between them. The CDR3 here is CASSPLLLSGELFF. Here the CDR3 DNA reads TGTGCCAGCAGCCCCCTTTTATTGTCTGGGGAGCTGTTTTTT. The full variable domain, completed using reference TRBV7-8 and TRBJ2-2, is GAGVSQSPRYKVAKRGQDVALRCDPISGHVSLFWYQQALGQGPEFLTYFQNEAQLDKSGLPSDRFFAERPEGSVSTLKIQRTQQEDSAVYLCASSPLLLSGELFFGEGSRLTVL.

J is TRBJ2-7 and V is TRBV18; the D gene could be TRBD1 or TRBD2 (7 bases each). Germline values: CDR1 KGHSH, CDR2 LQKENI. With 3 bases removed from V and 1 base from J, the gap between germline ends came to 13 bases. The CDR3 has 15 amino acids. The CDR3 region has the DNA TGTGCCAGCTCACCGGGCCAGGGGGGGTCCTACGAGCAGTACTTC. The encoded protein is CASSPGQGGSYEQYF.

V gene TRBV6-5 combines with J gene TRBJ2-5; 7 positions agree with TRBD1. Judging by the DNA end, TRBJ2-7 fits better; the J call may be wrong. CDR1 MNHEY and CDR2 SVGAGI come from the germline V gene. The CDR3 sequence is 15 residues long. The CDR3 spells CASSYRRDSSYEQYF. The CDR3 bases are TGTGCCAGCAGTTACCGCAGGGACAGCTCCTACGAGCAGTACTTC.

As DNA, the CDR3 is TGTGCCAGCAGCGCCTACATGAGCTCTGGAAACACCATATATTTT. Translation: CASSAYMSSGNTIYF. The chain has TRBV9 and TRBJ1-3; D remains unclear. This CDR3 is 15 amino acids long. Trimming took off 3 bases at V and 0 bases at J, with 10 bases between the two ends. Germline-derived CDR1 and CDR2 are SGDLS and YYNGEE. Variable domain in full (rest from reference TRBV9 and TRBJ1-3): DSGVTQTPKHLITATGQRVTLRCSPRSGDLSVYWYQQSLDQGLQFLIQYYNGEERAKGNILERFSAQQFPDLHSELNLSSLELGDSALYFCASSAYMSSGNTIYFGEGSWLTVV.

The chain uses TRBV6-6 and TRBJ1-1; D may be TRBD1 (5 bases). Trimming cost V 2 bases and J 8 bases, with 6 bases left between them. Germline values: CDR1 MNHNY, CDR2 SVGAGI (reference sequence). This CDR3 region has 11 residues. The DNA of the CDR3 is TGTGCCAGCAGTTACGGACAAGAAGCTTTCTTT. The encoded protein is CASSYGQEAFF.

V usage is TRBV6-5 and J usage is TRBJ1-1, with D maybe TRBD1 (5 bases). Trimming took 6 bases from V and 5 from J, leaving 10 bases between them. This CDR3 comprises 12 residues. Germline CDR1 is MNHEY and CDR2 is SVGAGI. CDR3 region: CASRYQGTEAFF. DNA for the CDR3: TGTGCCAGCAGGTACCAGGGAACTGAAGCTTTCTTT.

The chain employs TRBV9 and TRBJ1-1; D is undetermined. V dropped 2 bases and J dropped 0 bases, with 5 bases sitting between them. CDR3 length: 13 amino acids. From germline, CDR1 is SGDLS and CDR2 YYNGEE. The CDR3 DNA reads as TGTGCCAGCAGCGTGAATTTGAACACTGAAGCTTTCTTT. As protein: CASSVNLNTEAFF.

This chain links TRBV9 with TRBJ1-1, with no clear D. This CDR3 spans 15 amino acids. V lost 0 bases, J lost 5 bases, and 14 bases lay in between. The V gene's germline CDR1 is SGDLS and CDR2 YYNGEE. As DNA, the CDR3 is TGTGCCAGCAGCGTAGGTGCAGATCTGAGTACTGAAGCTTTCTTT. This sequence encodes CASSVGADLSTEAFF.

V gene TRBV5-1 combines with J gene TRBJ2-5, with TRBD2 matching over 7 bases. Germline values: CDR1 SGHRS, CDR2 YFSETQ. J lost 5 bases, V lost 4 bases, and 14 bases had no gene match. The CDR3 has 16 residues. CDR3 nucleotides: TGCGCCAGCAGCAACACCCTCCGCGGGGGTTACGAGACCCAGTACTTC. It encodes CASSNTLRGGYETQYF. Variable domain in full (rest from reference TRBV5-1 and TRBJ2-5): KAGVTQTPRYLIKTRGQQVTLSCSPISGHRSVSWYQQTPGQGLQFLFEYFSETQRNKGNFPGRFSGRQFSNSRSEMNVSTLELGDSALYLCASSNTLRGGYETQYFGPGTRLLVL.

This clone was counted a few times. This sequence joins TRBV9 and TRBJ2-3; 8 positions match TRBD2. Germline V gene sequence: CDR1 SGDLS, CDR2 YYNGEE. V trimming: 2 bases; J trimming: 2 bases; junction bases outside the gene matches: 4. This CDR3 region has 15 residues. CDR3 region: CASSVGAGDTDTQYF. In DNA form, the CDR3 reads TGTGCCAGCAGCGTGGGAGCGGGGGACACAGATACGCAGTATTTT.

This clone was observed once. The CDR3, as DNA: TGCGCCAGCAGCCCTGGACAGGGCTCCCCGAACACTGAAGCTTTCTTT. Its translation is CASSPGQGSPNTEAFF. This chain connects TRBV5-1 to TRBJ1-1; 8 bases align to TRBD1. CDR1 and CDR2 from the germline V gene are SGHRS and YFSETQ. The length of the CDR3 is 16 residues. Unmatched junction bases numbered 9, after V lost 4 bases and J lost 1 base. Supplemented by reference TRBV5-1 and TRBJ1-1, the full variable domain reads KAGVTQTPRYLIKTRGQQVTLSCSPISGHRSVSWYQQTPGQGLQFLFEYFSETQRNKGNFPGRFSGRQFSNSRSEMNVSTLELGDSALYLCASSPGQGSPNTEAFFGQGTRLTVV.

The V call is TRBV4-3, the J call TRBJ2-7; 9 bases are a match to TRBD2. Germline V gene lookup returns CDR1 LGHNA and CDR2 YSLEER. The CDR3 runs to 16 residues. V shed 0 bases and J 3 bases; nucleotides not matched to a gene: 6. As DNA, the CDR3 is TGCGCCAGCAGCCAAGATCGTAGCGGGAGCTACTACGAGCAGTACTTC. Translating it yields CASSQDRSGSYYEQYF.

The chain is built from TRBV27 and TRBJ1-1, with 7 bases aligning to TRBD1. CDR1 is MNHEY and CDR2 is SMNVEV in the germline V gene (reference sequence). The CDR3 has 15 residues. V shed 7 bases and J 4 bases; nucleotides not matched to a gene: 12. The CDR3 nucleotides read TGTGCCAGCACCAACAGGGGTGGACTTAGCACTGAAGCTTTCTTT. As protein: CASTNRGGLSTEAFF.

This clone occurred once. A junction end diverges from the germline sequence, so it may reflect a read error. This chain uses TRBV7-7 with TRBJ2-5, with D tentatively TRBD1 (5 bases). The germline V gene has CDR1 SSHAT and CDR2 FNYEAQ (reference sequence). CDR3 length equals 14 residues. This CDR3 is CASSSQGVEETQYF. In DNA, the CDR3 is TGTGCTAGCAGCTCCCAGGGTGTGGAGGAGACCCAGTACTTC.

The gene calls are TRBV2 and TRBJ1-5; D perhaps matches TRBD1 (6 bases). Deletions cut 8 bases from V and 2 bases from J, with 19 bases between. The germline V gene has CDR1 SNHLY and CDR2 FYNNEI. This CDR3 has 16 residues. The CDR3 DNA sequence: TGTGCCAGCGGGGGGCATGGGAGCCCCGGCAATCAGCCCCAGCATTTT. This sequence encodes CASGGHGSPGNQPQHF.

J is TRBJ2-5 and V is TRBV19, with 8 nucleotides matching TRBD2. V lost 3 bases, J lost 5 bases, and 11 bases stayed unmatched. The CDR3 sequence is 16 residues long. Germline V lookup: CDR1 LNHDA, CDR2 SQIVND (reference sequence). The CDR3 DNA sequence: TGTGCCAGTAGTATTGGGTTCGGGGGGGCTCGTGAGACCCAGTACTTC. It codes for CASSIGFGGARETQYF.

This chain links TRBV5-6 with TRBJ2-2; no clear D. This CDR3 has 15 residues. Trimming pared 2 bases from V and 4 bases from J, leaving 12 bases between. The germline CDR1 and CDR2 sequences are SGHDT and YYEEEE. The CDR3 here is CASSFQTASTGELFF. Written as DNA, the CDR3 is TGTGCCAGCAGCTTCCAAACTGCGAGCACCGGGGAGCTGTTTTTT.

Here the CDR3 DNA reads TGCGCCAGCAGCCTGACCCTCGGGACAGCACAAGAGACCCAGTACTTC. Amino acids: CASSLTLGTAQETQYF. The chain is built from TRBV5-1 and TRBJ2-5; 7 bases align to TRBD1. This CDR3 contains 16 residues. Germline CDR1 and CDR2: SGHRS and YFSETQ. J gave up 2 bases and V 4 bases, and 11 bases lay outside the gene matches.

This chain joins TRBV6-1 and TRBJ2-2; 14 nucleotides align to TRBD2. There are 18 residues in the CDR3. Germline-derived CDR1 and CDR2 are MNHNS and SASEGT. With V trimmed by 4 bases and J by 4 bases, 8 bases remained unmatched. CDR3 DNA: TGTGCCAGCAGTGGACCGGGACTAGCGGGAGCGGGCACCGGGGAGCTGTTTTTT. Its protein is CASSGPGLAGAGTGELFF.

This rearrangement joins TRBV14 to TRBJ1-2; D is undetermined. Trimming removed 0 bases from V and 7 bases from J, with 15 bases in between. CDR3 length: 15 residues. Germline assignment: CDR1 SGHDN and CDR2 FVKESK. The CDR3 nucleotides are TGTGCCAGCAGCCAAGATAGGCAGGCGGTTCGTGGCTACACCTTC. Translation: CASSQDRQAVRGYTF.

This sequence joins TRBV7-2 and TRBJ2-3, with 8 bases lining up with TRBD2. The CDR3 totals 15 residues. Germline CDR1 and CDR2: SGHTA and FQGNSA. The V gene end was trimmed by 3 bases and the J gene end by 2 bases; junction bases not matched to a gene: 4. CDR3 protein: CASSFAGGFTDTQYF. CDR3 coding DNA: TGTGCCAGCAGCTTCGCGGGAGGATTCACAGATACGCAGTATTTT.

The rearrangement joins TRBV9 to TRBJ2-5; a weak D match, TRBD2 (5 bases). The end of the DNA fits TRBJ2-7 better, so the J call may be wrong. In germline, CDR1 is SGDLS, CDR2 YYNGEE. The CDR3 sequence is 17 residues long. Here the CDR3 reads CASSPRVGEDRSYEQYF. The CDR3 bases are TGTGCCAGCAGCCCGAGGGTCGGCGAGGACCGCTCCTACGAGCAGTACTTC.